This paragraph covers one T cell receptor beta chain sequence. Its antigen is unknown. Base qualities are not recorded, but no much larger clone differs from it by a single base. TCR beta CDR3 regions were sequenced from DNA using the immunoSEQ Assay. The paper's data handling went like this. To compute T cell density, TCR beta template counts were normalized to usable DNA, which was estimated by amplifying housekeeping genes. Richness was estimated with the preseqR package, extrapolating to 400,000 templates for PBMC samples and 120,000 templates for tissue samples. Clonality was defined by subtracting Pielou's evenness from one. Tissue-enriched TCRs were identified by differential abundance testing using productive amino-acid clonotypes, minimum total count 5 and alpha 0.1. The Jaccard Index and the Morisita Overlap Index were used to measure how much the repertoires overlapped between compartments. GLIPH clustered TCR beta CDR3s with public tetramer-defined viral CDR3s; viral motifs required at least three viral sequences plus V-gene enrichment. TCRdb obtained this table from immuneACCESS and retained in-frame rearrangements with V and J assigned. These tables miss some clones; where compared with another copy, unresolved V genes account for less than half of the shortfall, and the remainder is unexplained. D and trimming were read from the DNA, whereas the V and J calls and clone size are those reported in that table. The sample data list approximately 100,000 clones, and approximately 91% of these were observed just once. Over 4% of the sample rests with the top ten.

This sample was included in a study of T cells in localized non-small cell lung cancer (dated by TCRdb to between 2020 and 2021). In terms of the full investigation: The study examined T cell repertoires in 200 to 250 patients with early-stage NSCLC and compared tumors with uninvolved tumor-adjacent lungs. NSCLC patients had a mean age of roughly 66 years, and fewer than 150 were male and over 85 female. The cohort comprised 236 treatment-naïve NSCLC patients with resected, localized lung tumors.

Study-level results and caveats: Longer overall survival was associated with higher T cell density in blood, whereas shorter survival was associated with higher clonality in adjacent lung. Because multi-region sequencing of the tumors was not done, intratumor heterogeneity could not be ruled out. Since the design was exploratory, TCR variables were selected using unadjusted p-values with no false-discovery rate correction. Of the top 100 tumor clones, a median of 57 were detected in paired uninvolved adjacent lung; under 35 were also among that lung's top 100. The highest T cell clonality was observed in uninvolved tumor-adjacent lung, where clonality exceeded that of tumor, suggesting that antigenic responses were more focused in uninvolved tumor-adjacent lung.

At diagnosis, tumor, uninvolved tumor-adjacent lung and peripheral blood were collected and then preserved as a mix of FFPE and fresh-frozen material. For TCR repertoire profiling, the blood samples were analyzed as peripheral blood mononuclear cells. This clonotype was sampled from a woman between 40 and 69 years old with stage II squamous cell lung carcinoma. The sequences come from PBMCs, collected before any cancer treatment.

For the CDR3, the sequence is CASSPLAGGYEQYF. The DNA sequence is given as TGTGCCAGCAGCCCACTAGCGGGGGGCTACGAGCAGTACTTC. The sequence links TRBV5-6 to TRBJ2-7; 12 central bases correspond to TRBD2. CDR3 length: 14 amino acids, cysteine to phenylalanine. The only DNA kept is the CDR3, 42 bases in frame from the first base. For CDR1 and CDR2, the germline V gene lists SGHDT and YYEEEE. V is cut back by 4 bases and J by 3 bases, with 2 bases in the junction unmatched.